The sequence of this TCR beta chain was determined in a study of T cell repertoires in cytomegalovirus infection. About the study: TCR beta signatures that were public indicated CMV infection and matching HLA type.

Study-level results: Pooled public TCR beta family frequency picked out CMV carriers with the relevant HLA. Ex vivo responses were dominated by HLA-C-restricted CMV-specific TCR beta clonotypes.

TCRdb recomputed calls from the reads with MiXCR, one row per CDR3 protein. There are hundreds of thousands of distinct CDR3 sequences in the sample; roughly 26% occur only once, and approximately 8.2% lies in the top ten. The CDR3 spans 12 residues. V lost 4 bases to trimming and J lost 4 bases, with 10 bases between them. Germline-derived CDR1 and CDR2 are SQVTM and ANQGSEA. As regards this clonotype: The antigen remains undetermined.

The clonotype comes from a human donor in good health (CMV status not recorded). Some clones in this sample may be carry-over from other donors' samples. The material sequenced was CD8+ T cells from PBMCs. The chain recombines TRBV29-1 with TRBJ1-1, with a possible D match to TRBD1 (6 bases). CDR3 residues: CSVGRGGTEAFF. In DNA form, the CDR3 reads TGCAGCGTTGGCAGGGGAGGCACTGAAGCTTTCTTT.